This T cell receptor (beta chain) stems from a study of T-cell memory formation after mild COVID-19. V was clipped by 6 bases and J by 5 bases, with 16 bases between them. Per germline, CDR1 LNHNV and CDR2 YYDKDF (reference sequence). The CDR3 contains 14 residues. TCR alpha and TCR beta cDNA libraries carrying sample barcodes and UMIs were produced by 5'RACE using constant-segment primers. TCRdb used MiXCR to reprocess the 5' RACE reads, holding one entry per CDR3 protein. The table shows 350,000 to 400,000 distinct CDR3 sequences, with over 13% occurring only once. Material: PBMCs or a T cell subset sorted from them (not recorded which). V is TRBV15 and J is TRBJ2-5; D possibly matches TRBD1 or TRBD2 (5 bases each). This clonotype was obtained from a man aged 18 to 35 who had mild COVID-19 (a few samples of this study predate the infection). Cell type and time point are not known. CDR3 loop: CATSWGPQLETQYF. The CDR3 DNA sequence: TGTGCCACCAGTTGGGGACCCCAGTTGGAGACCCAGTACTTC.